The next 12 T cell receptor beta chains were all read from a single sample in a study of blood T cell repertoires in COVID-19. TCRdb's copy holds only in-frame clones and misses some; the assay was immunoSEQ multiplex PCR. The table has some 150,000 clones, about nine tenths seen once. The sample was peripheral blood. These receptors originate from a man in his fifties with active COVID-19.

The chain couples TRBV4-3 to TRBJ1-2, with D tentatively TRBD1 (5 bases). V shed 3 bases and J shed 3 bases, with 14 bases lying between them. The CDR3 runs to 15 residues. Germline-derived CDR1 and CDR2 are LGHNA and YSLEER. The CDR3 protein is CASSQGGPSDYGYTF. CDR3 DNA: TGCGCCAGCAGCCAGGGGGGACCGTCCGACTATGGCTACACCTTC.

This chain links TRBV2 with TRBJ1-5, with a possible D match to TRBD1 (6 bases). The ends were cut back, 5 bases at V and 4 bases at J, with 24 bases in the middle. The CDR3 consists of 18 residues. Germline V gene data show CDR1 as SNHLY and CDR2 as FYNNEI. The CDR3 DNA is TGTGCCAGCAGTTACAATCCGGGACAAGGAACCTCAAATCAGCCCCAGCATTTT. This gives the protein CASSYNPGQGTSNQPQHF.

The V gene is TRBV7-9, the J gene TRBJ1-5; TRBD1 might be the D (6 bases). The CDR3 is 14 amino acids. The germline gives CDR1 SEHNR, CDR2 FQNEAQ (reference sequence). Trimming took 5 bases from V and 5 from J, leaving 13 bases between them. CDR3 DNA: TGTGCCAGCAGCCCGGGAGGGGGTGATCAGCCCCAGCATTTT. This encodes CASSPGGGDQPQHF.

The chain combines TRBV4-1 with TRBJ2-3; the match to TRBD2 covers 11 bases. The CDR3 sequence is 18 residues long. From germline, CDR1 is MGHRA and CDR2 YSYEKL. V shed 5 bases and J 6 bases; nucleotides not matched to a gene: 16. CDR3 in amino acids: CASSGGLAGPLMGDTQYF. CDR3 nucleotide sequence: TGCGCCAGCAGCGGCGGACTAGCGGGTCCTCTTATGGGGGATACGCAGTATTTT.

The V call is TRBV7-2, the J call TRBJ1-5, with a tentative D call TRBD1 (5 bases). The CDR3 spans 15 residues. The germline V gene has CDR1 SGHTA and CDR2 FQGNSA. Deletions cut 0 bases from V and 7 bases from J, with 13 bases between. CDR3 coding DNA: TGTGCCAGCAGCTTAGCGGGGCGGCGGCGGCAGCCCCAGCATTTT. Protein product: CASSLAGRRRQPQHF. The full variable domain, its missing parts supplied by reference TRBV7-2 and TRBJ1-5, is GAGVSQSPSNKVTEKGKDVELRCDPISGHTALYWYRQSLGQGLEFLIYFQGNSAPDKSGLPSDRFSAERTGGSVSTLTIQRTQQEDSAVYLCASSLAGRRRQPQHFGDGTRLSIL.

V is TRBV10-3 and J is TRBJ2-2; TRBD1 aligns across 9 bases. Germline CDR1 reads ENHRY; CDR2 reads SYGVKD. V shed 2 bases and J 5 bases; nucleotides not matched to a gene: 6. The CDR3 spans 16 residues. CDR3 DNA sequence: TGTGCCATCAGTGAGACCGGGACAGGGAGGACCGGGGAGCTGTTTTTT. The encoded protein is CAISETGTGRTGELFF.

V usage is TRBV5-1 and J usage is TRBJ2-5; D possibly corresponds to TRBD1 (7 bases). Germline V gives CDR1 SGHRS, CDR2 YFSETQ. The CDR3 contains 16 residues. V lost 4 bases to trimming and J lost 9 bases, with 25 bases between them. The CDR3 protein is CASSPPGQEGLSSQYF. As DNA, the CDR3 is TGCGCCAGCAGCCCCCCAGGACAGGAGGGGTTGTCGTCCCAGTACTTC.

As concerns this clone: Other DNA variants within this sample encode the same CDR3. The CDR3 loop is CASRGTGNQPQHF. CDR3 coding DNA: TGTGCCAGCAGGGGGACAGGCAATCAGCCCCAGCATTTT. The rearrangement joins TRBV12-3 or TRBV12-4 to TRBJ1-5; TRBD1 agrees at 7 bases. V shed 6 bases, J shed 2 bases, and the junction held 1 base outside the gene matches. The CDR3 consists of 13 residues.

Only one count was recorded for this clone. The rearrangement joins TRBV7-9 to TRBJ2-7, with D perhaps TRBD1 (5 bases). V shed 2 bases and J shed 5 bases, with 13 bases lying between them. The CDR3 consists of 14 residues. Germline CDR1 SEHNR, CDR2 FQNEAQ (reference sequence). The chain's CDR3 is CASSLSLGRNEQYF. CDR3 nucleotides: TGTGCCAGCAGCTTATCTCTGGGGCGGAACGAGCAGTACTTC.

The V gene is TRBV2, the J gene TRBJ1-1; 8 bases line up with TRBD1. This CDR3 has 14 residues. Germline values: CDR1 SNHLY, CDR2 FYNNEI. Germline trimming cut 2 bases from V and 7 bases from J; bases unmatched to any gene: 6. The CDR3 protein is CASSEYSRGREAFF. Written as DNA, the CDR3 is TGTGCCAGCAGTGAATATAGCAGGGGGCGTGAAGCTTTCTTT.

The J gene is TRBJ1-1, the V gene TRBV14; D is unresolved. Trimming removed 1 base at V and 11 bases at J, with 17 bases between. Germline lookup yields CDR1 SGHDN and CDR2 FVKESK. This CDR3 contains 14 residues. The chain's CDR3 is CASSQVGQAAGAFF. CDR3 coding DNA: TGTGCCAGCAGCCAAGTCGGGCAGGCGGCGGGGGCTTTCTTT.

The chain carries TRBV7-2 and TRBJ1-6; no definite D call. The CDR3 loop spans 14 amino acids. Germline-derived CDR1 and CDR2 are SGHTA and FQGNSA. V dropped 5 bases and J dropped 4 bases, with 9 bases sitting between them. The CDR3, as DNA: TGTGCCAGCAGCCCCGGTGCTTATAATTCACCCCTCCACTTT. Its translation is CASSPGAYNSPLHF.